This TCR beta chain appears in the sequencing data of a study of response to subunit inactivated influenza vaccine. The study's findings and limits: That few new T cells are recruited by each seasonal influenza vaccination was the authors' suggestion.

A few counts support this clonotype. Its specificity is unknown. Each CDR3 protein is one row after TCRdb ran MiXCR on the RT-PCR reads. The data hold hundreds of thousands of distinct CDR3 sequences, with around 20% observed a single time. The CDR3 extends over 14 amino acids. V was pared by 2 bases and J by 7 bases, with 6 bases of the junction left unmatched. The germline gives CDR1 SGDLS, CDR2 YYNGEE. The TCR sequence derives from a man aged 50 or older who received an inactivated influenza vaccine. The rearrangement uses TRBV9 and TRBJ2-1; 7 bases map to TRBD2. The source was PBMCs from blood, collected approximately 5 days after vaccination. The CDR3 sequence is CASSVYSGGNEQFF. CDR3 bases: TGTGCCAGCAGCGTCTACTCGGGGGGTAATGAGCAGTTCTTC.